These 10 T cell receptor beta chains originate from one sample sequenced in a study of low-dose radiotherapy and immunotherapy resistance in tumors. cDNA synthesis used a TRAV/TRBV-specific primer set for both chains. A constant-region primer paired with the V-primer adapter amplified TCRs over about 19 PCR cycles. MiXCR, applied by TCRdb to the reads, yields one record per CDR3 protein. The sample has approximately 11,000 distinct CDR3 sequences, about 62% seen once; the top ten hold about 11%. These receptors were obtained from a human donor with advanced metastatic prostate, ovarian, gallbladder or colorectal cancer (not recorded which). This table probably holds off-target reads from a library built for another chain.

The gene calls are TRBV5-8 and TRBJ2-5; 8 bases line up with TRBD1. Trimming removed 4 bases from V and 5 bases from J; junction bases left unmatched: 10. The CDR3 is 15 amino acids. Germline CDR1 is SGHTS and CDR2 is YDEGEE. The CDR3 bases are TGTGCCAGCAGCCCGGGGACAGGAGTTCGGGAGACCCAGTACTTC. Residues: CASSPGTGVRETQYF.

This chain connects TRBV6-1 to TRBJ2-3, with TRBD1 identical over 9 bases. CDR3 length: 15 amino acids. V shed 6 bases, J shed 3 bases, and the junction held 7 bases outside the gene matches. The germline CDR1 and CDR2 sequences are MNHNS and SASEGT. The CDR3 region is CASRRDRDGTDTQYF. In nucleotides, the CDR3 is TGTGCCAGCAGGCGGGACAGGGACGGGACAGATACGCAGTATTTT.

The rearrangement links TRBV2 to TRBJ2-1; tentatively, D is TRBD2 (6 bases). CDR1 is SNHLY, CDR2 FYNNEI, per germline. Trimming removed 1 base at V and 4 bases at J, with 11 bases between. CDR3 length: 15 amino acids. The CDR3 reads CASSEGGGNYNEQFF. The CDR3 region has the DNA TGTGCCAGCAGTGAAGGTGGGGGGAATTACAATGAGCAGTTCTTC.

In this sample, this clonotype turned up a few times. This chain connects TRBV12-3 or TRBV12-4 to TRBJ1-3, with D uncertain. V lost 3 bases and J 0 bases, leaving 9 bases between the germline ends. CDR3 length: 15 residues. The CDR3 spells CASSFKRISGNTIYF. The CDR3 region has the DNA TGTGCCAGCAGTTTCAAGAGGATCTCTGGAAACACCATATATTTT.

The chain uses TRBV4-3 and TRBJ1-2; 7 nucleotides agree with TRBD1. V was clipped by 3 bases and J by 8 bases; unmatched bases: 6. This CDR3 comprises 13 residues. The germline CDR1 and CDR2 sequences are LGHNA and YSLEER. CDR3 in DNA: TGCGCCAGCAGCCAGGGACAGAACCAGGGCTACACCTTC. Translation: CASSQGQNQGYTF.

V is TRBV19 and J is TRBJ1-2; no definite D call. V lost 5 bases, J lost 0 bases, and 7 bases lay in between. Germline V gives CDR1 LNHDA, CDR2 SQIVND (reference sequence). The CDR3 is 13 amino acids. CDR3 region: CASSLRTNYGYTF. In DNA, the CDR3 is TGTGCCAGTAGTCTGAGAACTAACTATGGCTACACCTTC. Looking up the rest from reference TRBV19 and TRBJ1-2 gives the full variable domain: DGGITQSPKYLFRKEGQNVTLSCEQNLNHDAMYWYRQDPGQGLRLIYYSQIVNDFQKGDIAEGYSVSREKKESFPLTVTSAQKNPTAFYLCASSLRTNYGYTFGSGTRLTVV.

This clonotype was recorded once. CDR3 sequence: CASSLGGNRLNYGYTF. CDR3 DNA: TGCGCCAGCAGCTTGGGTGGAAACCGTCTTAACTATGGCTACACCTTC. J is TRBJ1-2 and V is TRBV5-1; D gene ambiguous. Per the germline V gene, CDR1 is SGHRS and CDR2 is YFSETQ. Trimming stripped 0 bases from V and 1 base from J, with 13 bases between. The CDR3 is 16 residues long.

The chain has TRBV19 and TRBJ2-2, with TRBD2 identical over 7 bases. Germline CDR1 LNHDA, CDR2 SQIVND (reference sequence). This CDR3 has 15 residues. V lost 8 bases, J lost 2 bases, and 8 bases stayed unmatched. CDR3 DNA: TGTGCCAGTCGAGACGGGGGGTTCAACACCGGGGAGCTGTTTTTT. This codes for CASRDGGFNTGELFF.

V usage is TRBV6-2 or TRBV6-3 and J usage is TRBJ2-3; D uncertain. From germline, CDR1 is MNHEY and CDR2 SVGEGT. The CDR3 totals 15 residues. V was trimmed by 7 bases and J by 3 bases, leaving 17 bases between them. This CDR3 is CASKSPGLRTDTQYF. CDR3 DNA: TGTGCCAGCAAGTCGCCCGGTCTAAGGACAGATACGCAGTATTTT.

CDR3 residues: CASSEMKVSQYF. CDR3 DNA: TGTGCCAGCAGCGAGATGAAGGTGTCCCAGTACTTC. The chain employs TRBV2 and TRBJ2-5; no definite D call. V lost 6 bases and J lost 9, with 14 bases in between. The length of the CDR3 is 12 residues. The germline gives CDR1 SNHLY, CDR2 FYNNEI.